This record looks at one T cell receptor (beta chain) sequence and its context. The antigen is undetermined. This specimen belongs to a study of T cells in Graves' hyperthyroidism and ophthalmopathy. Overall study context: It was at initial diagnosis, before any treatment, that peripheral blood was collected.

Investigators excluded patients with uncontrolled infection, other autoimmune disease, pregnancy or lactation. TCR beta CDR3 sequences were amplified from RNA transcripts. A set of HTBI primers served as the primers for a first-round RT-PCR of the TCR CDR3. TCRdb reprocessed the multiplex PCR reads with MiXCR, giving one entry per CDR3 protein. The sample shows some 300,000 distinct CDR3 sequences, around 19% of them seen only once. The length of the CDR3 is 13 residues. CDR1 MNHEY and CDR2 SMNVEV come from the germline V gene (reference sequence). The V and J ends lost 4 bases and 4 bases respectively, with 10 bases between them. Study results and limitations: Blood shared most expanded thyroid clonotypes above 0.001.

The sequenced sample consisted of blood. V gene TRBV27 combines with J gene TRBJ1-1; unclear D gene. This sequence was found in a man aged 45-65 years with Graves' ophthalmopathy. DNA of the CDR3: TGTGCCAGCAGTTCGTCCCAGGCCACTGAAGCTTTCTTT. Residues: CASSSSQATEAFF.